This T cell receptor (beta chain) was captured in a study of CD8+ T cells in alopecia areata. Overall study findings and caveats: Scalp clonality dropped significantly under tofacitinib, as did expanded CD8+ top-100 clones. Across lesional scalp, and particularly alopecia totalis/universalis, clonality surpassed that of normal scalp. Given one nonresponder, whether baseline CD8+ expansion relates to response remains uncertain.

Trimming removed 4 bases from V and 12 bases from J, with 9 bases in between. In germline, CDR1 is SNHLY, CDR2 FYNNEI. This CDR3 has 11 amino acids. The authors extracted RNA and reverse transcribed it into cDNA as the sequencing template. Data came from immunoSEQ multiplex PCR; TCRdb stores just in-frame clones and leaves some out. The table records 200,000 or so clones, 55% to 70% of them present only once. This clone appeared a few times. Antigen unknown. Indicated treatment: oral pan-JAK inhibitor, 5-10 mg twice daily. Here the sequenced sample was CD4+ T cells sorted from blood, taken at week 24, from a patient treated with tofacitinib. This TCR was sampled from a human donor with alopecia areata. The chain links TRBV2 to TRBJ1-4; TRBD1 is a possible D gene (6 bases). The CDR3 is CASSVDSQLFF. CDR3 coding DNA: TGTGCCAGCAGTGTGGACAGTCAACTGTTTTTT.